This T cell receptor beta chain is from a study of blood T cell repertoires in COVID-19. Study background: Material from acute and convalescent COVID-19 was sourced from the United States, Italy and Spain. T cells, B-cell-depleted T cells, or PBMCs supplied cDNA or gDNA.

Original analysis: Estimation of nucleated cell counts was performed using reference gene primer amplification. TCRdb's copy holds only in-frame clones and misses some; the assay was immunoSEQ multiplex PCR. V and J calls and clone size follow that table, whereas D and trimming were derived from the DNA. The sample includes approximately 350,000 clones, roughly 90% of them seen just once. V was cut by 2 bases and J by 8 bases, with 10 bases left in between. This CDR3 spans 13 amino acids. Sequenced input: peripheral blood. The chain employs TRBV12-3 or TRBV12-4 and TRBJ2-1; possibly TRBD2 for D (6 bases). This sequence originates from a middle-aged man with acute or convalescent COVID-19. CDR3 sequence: CASSLRGRYEQFF. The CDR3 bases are TGTGCCAGCAGTTTACGAGGGAGGTATGAGCAGTTCTTC.